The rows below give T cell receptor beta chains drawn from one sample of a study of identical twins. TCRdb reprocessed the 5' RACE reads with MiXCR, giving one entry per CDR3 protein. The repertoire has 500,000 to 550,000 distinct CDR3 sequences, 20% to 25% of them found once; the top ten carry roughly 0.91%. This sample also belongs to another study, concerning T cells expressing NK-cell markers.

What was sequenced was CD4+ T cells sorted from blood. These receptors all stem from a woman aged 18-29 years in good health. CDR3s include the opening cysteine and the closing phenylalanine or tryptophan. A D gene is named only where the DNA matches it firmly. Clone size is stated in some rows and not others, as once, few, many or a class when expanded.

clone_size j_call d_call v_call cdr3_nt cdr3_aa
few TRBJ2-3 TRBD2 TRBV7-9 TGTGCCAGCAGCTTGTCGGGAGGTGGGGCAGATACGCAGTATTTT CASSLSGGGADTQYF
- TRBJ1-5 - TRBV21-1 TGTGCCAGGCTCGAGGCGGAGGACAATCAGCCCCAGCATTTT CARLEAEDNQPQHF
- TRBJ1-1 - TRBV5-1 TGCGCCAGCAGCTTGTCCCCAGGCGGAGGTGCGAACACTGAAGCTTTCTTT CASSLSPGGGANTEAFF
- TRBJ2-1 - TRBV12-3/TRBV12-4 TGTGCCAGCAGTCTACCGCGTGGGGGTGAGCAGTTCTTC CASSLPRGGEQFF
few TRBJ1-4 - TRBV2 TGTGCCAGCAGTTTAAATCCGGGACAAGTGAATGAAAAACTGTTTTTT CASSLNPGQVNEKLFF
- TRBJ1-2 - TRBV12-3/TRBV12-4 TGTGCCAGCAGCGGTCTTAACTATGGCTACACCTTC CASSGLNYGYTF
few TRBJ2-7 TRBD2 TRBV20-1 TGCAGTGCTAGAGATCTAACTAGCGACGCCTACGAGCAGTACTTC CSARDLTSDAYEQYF
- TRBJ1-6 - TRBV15 TGTGCCACCAGCCCGGGACAAGGCGGTTCACCCCTCCACTTT CATSPGQGGSPLHF
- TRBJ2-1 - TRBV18 TGTGCCAGCTCATCAGAAGAGTTCTACAATGAGCAGTTCTTC CASSSEEFYNEQFF
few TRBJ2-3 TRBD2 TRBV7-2 TGTGCCAGCAGCGACCGACTAGCGGCTAGCACAGATACGCAGTATTTT CASSDRLAASTDTQYF
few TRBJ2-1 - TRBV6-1 TGTGCCAGCAGTGAACTGGGAACACCTTGGGACAATGAGCAGTTCTTC CASSELGTPWDNEQFF
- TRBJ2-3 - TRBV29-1 TGCAGCGTTGCAGCACCCTCGAGCACAGATACGCAGTATTTT CSVAAPSSTDTQYF
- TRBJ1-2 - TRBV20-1 TGCAGTGCCATCCAAAAACAGGAGGCCTTC CSAIQKQEAF
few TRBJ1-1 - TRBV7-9 TGTGCCCCCAGCGGGGGATTGATTGCCCCGAACACTGAAGCTTTCTTT CAPSGGLIAPNTEAFF
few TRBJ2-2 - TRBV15 TGTGCCAAGCCGCAGGGCAGACAGAACACCGGGGAGCTGTTTTTT CAKPQGRQNTGELFF
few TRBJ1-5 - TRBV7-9 TGTGCCAGCAGCTTAGGTGGGATGGGTCAGCCCCAGCATTTT CASSLGGMGQPQHF
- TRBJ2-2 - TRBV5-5 TGTGCCAGCAGCCGCGGGACAGTGAACACCGGGGAGCTGTTTTTT CASSRGTVNTGELFF
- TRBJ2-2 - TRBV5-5 TGTGCCAGCAGCCCTGGAGGAGTAAACACCGGGGAGCTGTTTTTT CASSPGGVNTGELFF
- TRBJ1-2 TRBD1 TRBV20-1 TGCAGTGTAAAGAAACCGGGACAGGGGGTCCTAGCTAACTATGGCTACACCTTC CSVKKPGQGVLANYGYTF
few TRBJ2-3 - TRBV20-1 TGCAGTGCTAGGGACCCAACGGCGCAGTATTTT CSARDPTAQYF
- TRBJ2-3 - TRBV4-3 TGCGCCAGCAGCCAATTTTATACGCAGTATTTT CASSQFYTQYF
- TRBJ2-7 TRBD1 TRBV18 TGTGCCAGCTCTCTTCAACTCCCGGGACAGGGGAGCGAGCAGTACTTC CASSLQLPGQGSEQYF
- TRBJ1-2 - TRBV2 TGTGCCAGCAGTCCCCAGGGCTTCGGAGGTTACGGCTACACCTTC CASSPQGFGGYGYTF
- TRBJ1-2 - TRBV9 TGTGCCAGCAGCGTAGGCTCGGCGAATGGCTACACCTTC CASSVGSANGYTF
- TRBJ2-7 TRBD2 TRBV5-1 TGCGCCAGCAGCGAGACTAGCGGGAGAACCGACTACGAGCAGTACTTC CASSETSGRTDYEQYF
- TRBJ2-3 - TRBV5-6 TGTGCCAGCAGCTTGAATCCGGGACATCACCTCTGGGATACGCAGTATTTT CASSLNPGHHLWDTQYF
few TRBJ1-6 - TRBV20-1 TGCAGTGCTAGAGGCGGGGGCCTAGAATCACCCCTCCACTTT CSARGGGLESPLHF
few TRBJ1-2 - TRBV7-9 TGTGCCAGCAGCTTAACGTTGGGTTCGGGCTACACCTTC CASSLTLGSGYTF
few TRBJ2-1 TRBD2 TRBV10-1 TGCGCCAGCAGTGCGACTAGCGCTGTCAATGAGCAGTTCTTC CASSATSAVNEQFF
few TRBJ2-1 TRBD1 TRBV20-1 TGCAGTGCTCCCGACAGGGTGGATGAGCAGTTCTTC CSAPDRVDEQFF
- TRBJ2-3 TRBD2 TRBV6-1 TGTGCCACCTCCGAACTAGCGGGAGTTTCGGATACGCAGTATTTT CATSELAGVSDTQYF
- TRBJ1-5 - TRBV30 TGTGCCTGGAGTACGGTCAGCAATCAGCCCCAGCATTTT CAWSTVSNQPQHF
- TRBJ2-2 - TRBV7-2 TGTGCCAGCAGCGTCTTGATCCTGAAGGCCGGGGAGCTGTTTTTT CASSVLILKAGELFF
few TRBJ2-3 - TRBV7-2 TGTGCCAGCAGCTTCGGGGGATGGGAGGATACGCAGTATTTT CASSFGGWEDTQYF
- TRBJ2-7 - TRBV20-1 TGCAGTGCTAGTTTGTTGGCGGGATCCTACGAGCAGTACTTC CSASLLAGSYEQYF
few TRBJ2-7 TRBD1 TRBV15 TGTGCCACCTCCAGAGGGGGACAGTCCTACGAGCAGTACTTC CATSRGGQSYEQYF
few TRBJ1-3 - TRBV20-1 TGCAGTGCTAGGGCTACGGGACAATTTGGAAACACCATATATTTT CSARATGQFGNTIYF
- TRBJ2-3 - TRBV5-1 TGCGCCAGCAGTCCCCGCGGGGGCGACACAGATACGCAGTATTTT CASSPRGGDTDTQYF
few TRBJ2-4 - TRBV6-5 TGTGCCAGCAGTTACTCGATAGGAGCGGCCAAAAACATTCAGTACTTC CASSYSIGAAKNIQYF
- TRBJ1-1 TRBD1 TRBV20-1 TGCAGTGCTAGGTCCAGGGGGGACACTGAAGCTTTCTTT CSARSRGDTEAFF
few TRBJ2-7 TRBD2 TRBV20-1 TGCAGTGCTCCAACTTGGGCTAGCGGCTCCTACGAGCAGTACTTC CSAPTWASGSYEQYF
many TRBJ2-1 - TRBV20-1 TGCAGTGCCACCCGCGCCCATGAGCAGTTCTTC CSATRAHEQFF
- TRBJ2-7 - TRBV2 TGTGCCAGCGGAACCCCAGGGGAGCAGTACTTC CASGTPGEQYF
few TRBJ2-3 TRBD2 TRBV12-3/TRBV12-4 TGTGCCAGCAGTTTAGGGACTAGCGGGAGGGCCGAAGATACGCAGTATTTT CASSLGTSGRAEDTQYF
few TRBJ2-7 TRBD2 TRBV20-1 TGCAGTGCAACGGGAGGTTCCCCCTACGAGCAGTACTTC CSATGGSPYEQYF
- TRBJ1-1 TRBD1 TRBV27 TGTGCCAGCAGTTTAGCCGGGACAGTGGGTGAAGCTTTCTTT CASSLAGTVGEAFF
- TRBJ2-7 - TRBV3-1 TGTGCCAGCAGCCTAGCCGCTTCGTACCTCTACGAGCAGTACTTC CASSLAASYLYEQYF
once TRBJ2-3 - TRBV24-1 TGTGCCACCAGTGATACAGGGTCCACAGATACGCAGTATTTT CATSDTGSTDTQYF
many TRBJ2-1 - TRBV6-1 TGTGCCAGCAGGCCCGGGGCCTACAATGAGCAGTTCTTC CASRPGAYNEQFF
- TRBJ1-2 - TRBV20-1 TGCAGTGCTCCTGAGGGCCGGGGGCTAGGTTATGGCTACACTTTC CSAPEGRGLGYGYTF
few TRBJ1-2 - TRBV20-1 TGCAGTGCTTCCCGACAGTATGGCTACACCTTC CSASRQYGYTF
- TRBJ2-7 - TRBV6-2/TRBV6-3 TGTGCCAGCATCAAGGCCCCTGCGACTCCGCTGGAGCAGTACTTC CASIKAPATPLEQYF
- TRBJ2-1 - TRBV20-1 TGCAGTGCTAGAGTGACAGGCAATGAGCAGTTCTTC CSARVTGNEQFF